The 25 T cell receptor beta chains reported below all come from one sample, sequenced in a study of OX40 agonist ivuxolimab in advanced cancers. The library was made by the immunoSEQ multiplex PCR assay. TCRdb retrieved this table from immuneACCESS and kept in-frame rearrangements only. Not all clones are present; in checked studies, unresolved V genes account for under half, and no reason is known for the remainder. Present in this sample are about 81,000 clones, approximately 79% of which were seen just once. 5.5% to 7% of the sample rests with the top ten. This sample comprised CD4+ or CD8+ T cells sorted from blood, obtained in a trial of the OX40 agonist ivuxolimab. Every receptor here comes from an adult with an advanced solid tumor such as melanoma, head and neck, liver or kidney cancer.

V usage is TRBV7-8 and J usage is TRBJ1-2; D is unclear. V shed 7 bases and J shed 0 bases, with 18 bases lying between them. Germline values: CDR1 SGHVS, CDR2 FQNEAQ. The CDR3 is made up of 16 amino acids. CDR3 sequence: CASTPPGSVANYGYTF. The CDR3 coding sequence is TGTGCCAGCACCCCCCCGGGGAGCGTTGCTAACTATGGCTACACCTTC.

This chain joins TRBV9 and TRBJ2-5; no clear D. The CDR3 spans 12 residues. The V gene lost 3 bases and the J gene lost 5 bases, with 8 bases spanning the gap. From germline, CDR1 is SGDLS and CDR2 YYNGEE. This CDR3 is CASSGNRETQYF. The CDR3 coding sequence is TGTGCCAGCAGCGGGAATAGGGAGACCCAGTACTTC.

The CDR3 here is CASSLVARTYEQYF. The DNA for the CDR3 is TGTGCCAGCAGTTTAGTGGCAAGGACCTACGAGCAGTACTTC. The chain carries TRBV28 and TRBJ2-7, with no clear D. The V gene's germline CDR1 is MDHEN and CDR2 SYDVKM. V was trimmed by 2 bases and J by 2 bases, leaving 10 bases between them. CDR3 length equals 14 residues.

This clone is termed large. The chain combines TRBV13 with TRBJ1-5, with TRBD1 matching over 12 bases. Trimming cost V 4 bases and J 7 bases; bases outside gene matches: 5. The CDR3 has 15 amino acids. Germline-derived CDR1 and CDR2 are PRHDT and FYEKMQ (reference sequence). The CDR3 reads CASSSGGTGGQPQHF. Written as DNA, the CDR3 is TGTGCCAGCAGCTCCGGGGGGACAGGGGGCCAGCCCCAGCATTTT.

V is TRBV15 and J is TRBJ2-3; tentatively, D is TRBD1 (5 bases). Germline V gene data show CDR1 as LNHNV and CDR2 as YYDKDF (reference sequence). Trimming took off 0 bases at V and 8 bases at J, with 21 bases between the two ends. The CDR3 contains 17 residues. For the CDR3, the DNA is TGTGCCACCAGCAGAGATGTGGGGCGACTCCAAGCCTCTACGCAGTATTTT. This sequence encodes CATSRDVGRLQASTQYF.

For this clone: The junction departs from germline at one end; a sequencing error may be responsible. V and J are TRBV7-8 and TRBJ2-1; TRBD2 might be the D (6 bases). In germline, CDR1 is SGHVS, CDR2 FQNEAQ. The CDR3 loop spans 14 amino acids. DNA for the CDR3: TGTGCCAGCAGCCGGGGGAGCGACTACGATGAGCAGTTCTTC. Amino acids: CASSRGSDYDEQFF.

This chain connects TRBV10-3 to TRBJ1-2, with a possible D match to TRBD1 (5 bases). The CDR3 has 16 amino acids. CDR1 is ENHRY, CDR2 SYGVKD, per germline. V was trimmed by 6 bases and J by 0 bases, leaving 17 bases between them. The CDR3 spells CAIRKRDSASNYGYTF. The DNA of the CDR3 is TGTGCCATCAGAAAACGGGACTCAGCTTCTAACTATGGCTACACCTTC.

The chain couples TRBV2 to TRBJ1-2, with D maybe TRBD1 (6 bases). Trimming removed 1 base at V and 2 bases at J, with 8 bases between. Germline V CDR1 and CDR2: SNHLY, FYNNEI. CDR3 size: 14 residues. In DNA form, the CDR3 reads TGTGCCAGCAGTGAAGGCAGGGGCAACTATGGCTACACCTTC. It translates to CASSEGRGNYGYTF. The full variable domain, with the rest looked up from reference TRBV2 and TRBJ1-2, is EPEVTQTPSHQVTQMGQEVILRCVPISNHLYFYWYRQILGQKVEFLVSFYNNEISEKSEIFDDQFSVERPDGSNFTLKIRSTKLEDSAMYFCASSEGRGNYGYTFGSGTRLTVV.

The chain recombines TRBV7-9 with TRBJ2-7, with 7 bases aligning to TRBD1. The CDR3 consists of 16 residues. Unmatched junction bases numbered 12, after V lost 1 base and J lost 6 bases. Per the germline V gene, CDR1 is SEHNR and CDR2 is FQNEAQ (reference sequence). The CDR3 DNA reads TGTGCCAGCAGCTTAGATTACAGGGGACGTTCGGGCGAGCAGTACTTC. Amino acids: CASSLDYRGRSGEQYF. The variable domain in full, completed from reference TRBV7-9 and TRBJ2-7, reads DTGVSQNPRHKITKRGQNVTFRCDPISEHNRLYWYRQTLGQGPEFLTYFQNEAQLEKSRLLSDRFSAERPKGSFSTLEIQRTEQGDSAMYLCASSLDYRGRSGEQYFGPGTRLTVT.

The chain uses TRBV7-9 and TRBJ2-3, with 9 bases identical to TRBD2. Losses at the gene ends were 0 bases for V and 4 bases for J; bases not matched to a gene: 11. Germline loops: CDR1 SEHNR, CDR2 FQNEAQ (reference sequence). This CDR3 has 18 residues. The DNA for the CDR3 is TGTGCCAGCAGCTTAGCGACCACTAGCGGGTTTGTGGCAGATACGCAGTATTTT. It translates to CASSLATTSGFVADTQYF.

J is TRBJ2-2 and V is TRBV27, with 9 bases lining up with TRBD1. Germline V gene data show CDR1 as MNHEY and CDR2 as SMNVEV (reference sequence). The CDR3 consists of 19 residues. Unmatched junction bases numbered 17, after V lost 5 bases and J lost 4 bases. The CDR3 bases are TGTGCCAGCAGTCTCCGGGACAGGGCCCTCCTGTTCGGCACCGGGGAGCTGTTTTTT. It is translated as CASSLRDRALLFGTGELFF.

The chain recombines TRBV7-2 with TRBJ2-7; no clear D gene. CDR1 is SGHTA, CDR2 FQGNSA, per germline. Between the trimmed V and J ends, which lost 3 bases and 7 bases, there was a span of 16 bases. The CDR3 is 14 amino acids. The DNA for the CDR3 is TGTGCCAGCAGCTTTATGGCAAATATACGAGAGCAGTACTTC. Its protein is CASSFMANIREQYF.

There are many counts of this clone. The chain has TRBV4-1 and TRBJ2-1; TRBD2 aligns across 8 bases. Unmatched junction bases numbered 11, after V lost 2 bases and J lost 8 bases. Germline CDR1 MGHRA, CDR2 YSYEKL. This CDR3 has 16 amino acids. The DNA of the CDR3 is TGCGCCAGCAGCCAACTCGTACGAGCGGGAGCGGATGAGCAGTTCTTC. It encodes CASSQLVRAGADEQFF.

This chain uses TRBV5-6 with TRBJ2-1; 7 bases are shared with TRBD2. The junction had 4 bases not matched to a gene; V was cut back by 6 bases and J by 4 bases. The V gene's germline CDR1 is SGHDT and CDR2 YYEEEE. The CDR3 sequence is 13 residues long. This CDR3 reads CASTIGGYNEQFF. CDR3 coding DNA: TGTGCCAGCACCATCGGGGGGTACAATGAGCAGTTCTTC.

The genes are TRBV28 and TRBJ1-2; the match to TRBD1 covers 8 bases. Per the germline V gene, CDR1 is MDHEN and CDR2 is SYDVKM. The CDR3 extends over 13 amino acids. V lost 1 base, J lost 6 bases, and 1 base stayed unmatched. CDR3 coding DNA: TGTGCCAGCAGTTTATACAGGGGGGATGGCTACACCTTC. Its protein is CASSLYRGDGYTF.

The chain employs TRBV28 and TRBJ1-1, with 9 bases identical to TRBD1. Losses at the gene ends were 11 bases for V and 6 bases for J; bases not matched to a gene: 10. CDR3 length: 13 amino acids. The germline gives CDR1 MDHEN, CDR2 SYDVKM. CDR3 in amino acids: CAVKQGARAEAFF. CDR3 bases: TGTGCCGTGAAACAGGGGGCGCGGGCTGAAGCTTTCTTT. Filled out from reference TRBV28 and TRBJ1-1, the complete variable domain reads DVKVTQSSRYLVKRTGEKVFLECVQDMDHENMFWYRQDPGLGLRLIYFSYDVKMKEKGDIPEGYSVSREKKERFSLILESASTNQTSMYLCAVKQGARAEAFFGQGTRLTVV.

The rearrangement joins TRBV7-8 to TRBJ2-3, with unresolved D. There are 13 residues in the CDR3. V dropped 5 bases and J dropped 5 bases, with 11 bases sitting between them. In germline, CDR1 is SGHVS, CDR2 FQNEAQ. The CDR3 nucleotides are TGTGCCAGCAGCCAATACTGGGGAGATACGCAGTATTTT. Translation gives CASSQYWGDTQYF.

V usage is TRBV19 and J usage is TRBJ2-1, with 8 positions matching TRBD2. Germline CDR1 reads LNHDA; CDR2 reads SQIVND (reference sequence). The ends lost 4 bases at V and 8 bases at J; junction bases unmatched: 13. This CDR3 region has 16 residues. CDR3 residues: CASSTLGLAVVDEQFF. CDR3 coding DNA: TGTGCCAGTAGTACCCTCGGACTAGCTGTTGTGGATGAGCAGTTCTTC.

This chain connects TRBV18 to TRBJ1-1; D remains ambiguous. V shed 3 bases and J shed 1 base, with 15 bases lying between them. Germline-derived CDR1 and CDR2 are KGHSH and LQKENI. This CDR3 spans 16 amino acids. The CDR3 spells CASSPGGSVSNTEAFF. The CDR3 nucleotides read TGTGCCAGCTCACCCGGCGGCTCAGTATCGAACACTGAAGCTTTCTTT.

Concerning this clone: Additional DNA sequences in this sample encode the identical CDR3. The J gene is TRBJ1-2, the V gene TRBV28; D call uncertain. V lost 2 bases, J lost 0 bases, and 10 bases lay in between. The CDR3 runs 15 residues. In germline, CDR1 is MDHEN, CDR2 SYDVKM. CDR3 residues: CASSLIGQSNYGYTF. CDR3 bases: TGTGCCAGCAGTTTAATAGGGCAGTCTAACTATGGCTACACCTTC.

The chain recombines TRBV27 with TRBJ1-1, with D possibly TRBD1 on 5 matching bases. CDR3 size: 15 residues. Germline V gives CDR1 MNHEY, CDR2 SMNVEV (reference sequence). Trimming removed 5 bases from V and 1 base from J, with 14 bases in between. DNA of the CDR3: TGTGCCAGCAGTCCTGGGGGGTCTGCGAACACTGAAGCTTTCTTT. Amino acids: CASSPGGSANTEAFF.

The chain links TRBV18 to TRBJ1-1; D might be TRBD1 (6 bases). Germline lookup yields CDR1 KGHSH and CDR2 LQKENI. V shed 1 base and J shed 0 bases, with 18 bases lying between them. The CDR3 extends over 18 amino acids. Here the CDR3 reads CASSPRGRGPTMNTEAFF. The DNA of the CDR3 is TGTGCCAGCTCACCACGGGGCAGGGGCCCCACGATGAACACTGAAGCTTTCTTT.

The chain joins TRBV7-9 to TRBJ1-1; D uncertain. CDR3 length: 10 amino acids. Germline-derived CDR1 and CDR2 are SEHNR and FQNEAQ (reference sequence). The V end lost 3 bases, the J end lost 11 bases, and 7 bases lay between the germline ends. As DNA, the CDR3 is TGTGCCAGCAGCTTCCAGGACGCTTTCTTT. Translation: CASSFQDAFF.

V and J are TRBV28 and TRBJ1-4; tentatively, D is TRBD1 (5 bases). Germline-derived CDR1 and CDR2 are MDHEN and SYDVKM. The CDR3 extends over 16 amino acids. The V and J ends lost 6 bases and 13 bases respectively, with 27 bases between them. The CDR3 bases are TGTGCCAGCAGACCTACCCCGGCAGGGAATATGAAAATACTGTTTTTT. Protein product: CASRPTPAGNMKILFF.

This rearrangement joins TRBV5-4 to TRBJ2-2; D remains ambiguous. Germline V gene data show CDR1 as SGHNT and CDR2 as YYREEE (reference sequence). This CDR3 is 13 amino acids long. V gave up 4 bases and J gave up 2 bases, with 6 bases separating them. The CDR3, as DNA: TGTGCCAGCAGCCATACTAACACCGGGGAGCTGTTTTTT. It yields the protein CASSHTNTGELFF.